This T cell receptor (beta chain) was recovered during a study of PD-L1 blockade in urothelial cancer (dated 2017 in TCRdb). Regarding the research as a whole: Therapy was started around 2014 for all patients, and atezolizumab 1,200 mg was administered intravenously every 3 weeks. About 90% of the roughly 29 patients were identified as males with urothelial cancer of bladder origin, and a prior smoking history was reported by 18 of 29 patients. Patients had an ECOG performance status of 0 or 1 and had received between 0 and 3 prior chemotherapy regimens. Blood samples were analyzed at two time points: 3 weeks after treatment start (second dose) and 6 weeks after treatment start. Blood samples yielded a median of about 150,000 T cells and roughly 80,000 unique TCRs, with median clonality 0.080. An exploratory multi-omic analysis was conducted of the somatic, immune and clinical correlates of response to PD-L1 blockade with atezolizumab in urothelial cancer. Pretreatment tumor samples and matched peripheral blood, collected serially before and after atezolizumab treatment, underwent TCR sequencing. Progression-free survival longer than 6 months counted as durable clinical benefit, and TCR features were additionally tested against both progression-free and overall survival. In the same patients who had TCR sequencing, pretreatment tumors also underwent whole exome sequencing and RNA sequencing. Durable clinical benefit was achieved by nine patients but not by the remaining 20. Around 30 patients had pretreatment blood TCR-seq, some 25 had at least one posttreatment blood collection, and some 25 had tumor TCR-seq. Study-wide findings and limitations: A pretreatment peripheral blood TCR clonality below the median was linked to improved progression-free and overall survival. Patients with durable benefit showed greater expansion of tumor-associated TCR clones in peripheral blood 3 weeks after starting treatment (n = 22, p = 0.022). Because the sample size was small (n = 29) and many of the analyses were exploratory, the results are meant to be hypothesis-generating.

A cohort of 25 to 30 patients with locally advanced or metastatic urothelial carcinoma, treated at Memorial Sloan Kettering on a trial protocol, was included. Peripheral blood mononuclear cells were collected pretreatment and during treatment, with between 1 and 8 total time points per patient. The Qiagen DNeasy Blood extraction kit was used to purify genomic DNA from total PBMCs and tumor samples. PBMCs were collected pretreatment and during treatment, and were isolated and stored as previously described. Concerning this clone: Its antigen specificity is not known. The record has no base qualities; no much larger clone is one base away.

Each PCR received spiked-in synthetic TCR analog templates so that absolute template abundance could be estimated from read counts. TCRbeta CDR3 regions were amplified from genomic DNA with bias-controlled V and J gene primers using the immunoSEQ assay. Sequencing of rearranged TCRbeta segments was performed at approximately 20X coverage. The authors' pipeline ran thus. Clustering was used to correct sequencing errors, and CDR3s were annotated against IMGT to assign V, D and J genes. Downstream analyses used only productive TCRbeta rearrangements, leaving out any out-of-frame or stop-codon sequences. Clonality was computed as one minus Shannon entropy normalized by the log of the number of unique productive sequences. Fisher's exact test with Benjamini-Hochberg correction, at a threshold of adjusted p below 0.01, was used to find clones that differed between time points or between blood and tumor. TCRdb's version of the immuneACCESS table is confined to in-frame rearrangements and falls short of the full clone set. An unresolved V gene accounts for under half of the shortfall where checked; the remainder is of unknown origin. Clone size and the V and J calls come from that table; the DNA yielded D and trimming. The sample table lists about 82,000 clones, over 80% of them with a count of one. Over 7.5% of the sample is taken by the ten largest.

The source is a man between 65 and 80 years old with urothelial cancer. The starting material was PBMCs, obtained around atezolizumab (anti-PD-L1) treatment.

The CDR3 sequence is CASSLGGREDEQYF. The bases read TGTGCCAGCAGCTTAGGAGGGAGGGAGGACGAGCAGTACTTC. This chain is built from TRBV7-3 and TRBJ2-7; 7 bases in the junction line up with TRBD2. The germline V and J ends show losses of 2 bases and 5 bases respectively, and no gene match explains 6 bases of the junction. The CDR3 runs 14 amino acids, cysteine and phenylalanine included. Just the 42-base CDR3 DNA is kept, in frame starting at base 1. From the germline V gene, CDR1 is SGHTA and CDR2 is FQGTGA.